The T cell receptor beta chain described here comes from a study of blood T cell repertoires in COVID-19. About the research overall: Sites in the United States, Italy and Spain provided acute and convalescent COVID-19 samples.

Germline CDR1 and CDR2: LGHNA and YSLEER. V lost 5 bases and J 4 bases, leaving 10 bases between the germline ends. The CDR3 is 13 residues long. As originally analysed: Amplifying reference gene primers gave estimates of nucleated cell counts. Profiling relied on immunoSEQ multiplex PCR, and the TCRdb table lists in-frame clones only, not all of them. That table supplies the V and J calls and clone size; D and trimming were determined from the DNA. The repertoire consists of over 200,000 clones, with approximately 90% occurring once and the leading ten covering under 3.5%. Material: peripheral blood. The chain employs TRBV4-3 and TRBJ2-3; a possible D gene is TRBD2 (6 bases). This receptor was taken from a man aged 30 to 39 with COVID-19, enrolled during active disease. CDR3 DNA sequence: TGCGCCAGCAGCGACACTAGCCCAGATACGCAGTATTTT. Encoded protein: CASSDTSPDTQYF.